Shown below are 4 T cell receptor beta chains from a single sample sequenced in a study of cytomegalovirus exposure and HLA in healthy donors. PCR involved 60 Vbeta and 13 Jbeta primers. Measured with immunoSEQ multiplex PCR; TCRdb has only the in-frame clones, and not every one. The data hold about 86,000 clones, with just under 80% observed a single time. Sample: PBMCs. These receptors were taken from a male donor in good health and CMV-seropositive.

The rearrangement joins TRBV28 to TRBJ2-7; a weak D match, TRBD1 (6 bases). This CDR3 spans 13 amino acids. Germline assignment: CDR1 MDHEN and CDR2 SYDVKM. Trimming took off 8 bases at V and 2 bases at J, with 13 bases between the two ends. The CDR3: CASEQQGTYEQYF. The DNA of the CDR3 is TGTGCCAGCGAACAACAGGGCACCTACGAGCAGTACTTC.

The V and J genes are TRBV19 and TRBJ2-1; D is unresolved. This CDR3 has 13 residues. From germline, CDR1 is LNHDA and CDR2 SQIVND (reference sequence). V lost 1 base to trimming and J lost 4 bases, with 5 bases between them. DNA for the CDR3: TGTGCCAGTAGTATAGCTAGGTACAATGAGCAGTTCTTC. Amino acids: CASSIARYNEQFF. Full variable domain (outside the CDR3, taken from reference TRBV19 and TRBJ2-1): DGGITQSPKYLFRKEGQNVTLSCEQNLNHDAMYWYRQDPGQGLRLIYYSQIVNDFQKGDIAEGYSVSREKKESFPLTVTSAQKNPTAFYLCASSIARYNEQFFGPGTRLTVL.

The CDR3 DNA reads as TGTGCCAGCAGTTTAGGGACACTAAGAGTCTACGAGCAGTACTTC. Its protein is CASSLGTLRVYEQYF. The V gene is TRBV27, the J gene TRBJ2-7; D might be TRBD1 (6 bases). Germline CDR1 and CDR2: MNHEY and SMNVEV (reference sequence). V was shortened by 2 bases and J by 3 bases, with 14 bases between the two germline ends. CDR3 length equals 15 residues.

The chain couples TRBV7-2 to TRBJ2-5; the match to TRBD2 covers 7 bases. This CDR3 region has 16 residues. CDR1 and CDR2 from the germline V gene are SGHTA and FQGNSA. V was clipped by 1 base and J by 5 bases; unmatched bases: 10. The CDR3 coding sequence is TGTGCCAGCAGCTTAGGGCTAGCGGAGACCCAGGAGACCCAGTACTTC. It translates to CASSLGLAETQETQYF.